These 24 T cell receptor beta chains originate from one sample sequenced in a study of blood T cell repertoires in COVID-19. This table comes from immunoSEQ multiplex PCR, and its TCRdb copy is limited to in-frame clones, with some not included. The table lists roughly 210,000 clones, around 90% of them singletons. Sequencing was done on a sample of peripheral blood. These receptors were obtained from a man between 65 and 80 years old with acute or convalescent COVID-19.

This chain links TRBV6-1 with TRBJ2-2, with a possible D match to TRBD1 (5 bases). This CDR3 has 16 residues. CDR1 and CDR2 from the germline V gene are MNHNS and SASEGT. Trimming removed 3 bases at V and 1 base at J, with 12 bases between. The chain's CDR3 is CASSDAAGRNTGELFF. The DNA for the CDR3 is TGTGCCAGCAGTGATGCGGCAGGGCGGAACACCGGGGAGCTGTTTTTT.

V and J are TRBV7-9 and TRBJ1-2; 8 nucleotides align to TRBD1. Germline trimming cut 5 bases from V and 2 bases from J; bases unmatched to any gene: 10. Per germline, CDR1 SEHNR and CDR2 FQNEAQ (reference sequence). CDR3 length equals 16 residues. CDR3: CASSIGYRGKNYGYTF. DNA of the CDR3: TGTGCCAGCAGCATTGGGTACAGGGGGAAGAACTATGGCTACACCTTC. Complete variable domain (other parts from reference TRBV7-9 and TRBJ1-2): DTGVSQNPRHKITKRGQNVTFRCDPISEHNRLYWYRQTLGQGPEFLTYFQNEAQLEKSRLLSDRFSAERPKGSFSTLEIQRTEQGDSAMYLCASSIGYRGKNYGYTFGSGTRLTVV.

The rearrangement links TRBV10-1 to TRBJ1-2; 8 nucleotides match TRBD1. J gave up 6 bases and V 3 bases, and 3 bases lay outside the gene matches. The CDR3 spans 13 residues. Germline V gene data show CDR1 as WNHNN and CDR2 as SYGVQD (reference sequence). CDR3 sequence (DNA): TGCGCCAGCAGTGAAGGGACAGGAGATGGCTACACCTTC. It translates to CASSEGTGDGYTF.

This chain uses TRBV7-9 with TRBJ1-4, with 10 bases that match TRBD1. The CDR3 covers 15 residues. With V trimmed by 5 bases and J by 8 bases, 8 bases remained unmatched. Germline CDR1 and CDR2: SEHNR and FQNEAQ (reference sequence). The CDR3 nucleotides are TGTGCCAGCAGCACCGGACAGGGGGGTGGGGAAAAACTGTTTTTT. Protein product: CASSTGQGGGEKLFF.

The J gene is TRBJ2-1, the V gene TRBV7-2; 9 nucleotides match TRBD1. Germline CDR1 SGHTA, CDR2 FQGNSA. The V gene end was trimmed by 5 bases and the J gene end by 6 bases; junction bases not matched to a gene: 8. The CDR3 covers 15 residues. The CDR3 coding sequence is TGTGCCAGCAGCACCGGGACAGGGTACGTCAATGAGCAGTTCTTC. Translation: CASSTGTGYVNEQFF. Complete variable domain (other parts from reference TRBV7-2 and TRBJ2-1): GAGVSQSPSNKVTEKGKDVELRCDPISGHTALYWYRQSLGQGLEFLIYFQGNSAPDKSGLPSDRFSAERTGGSVSTLTIQRTQQEDSAVYLCASSTGTGYVNEQFFGPGTRLTVL.

V usage is TRBV12-3 or TRBV12-4 and J usage is TRBJ2-4; TRBD2 might be the D (6 bases). V lost 7 bases, J lost 6 bases, and 13 bases lay in between. The CDR3 runs to 13 residues. CDR3: CASTLGGLNIQYF. The CDR3 DNA reads TGTGCCAGCACCTTGGGGGGACTAAACATTCAGTACTTC.

The rearrangement joins TRBV11-2 to TRBJ1-2; D not resolved. Trimming pared 1 base from V and 3 bases from J, leaving 6 bases between. Germline loops: CDR1 SGHAT, CDR2 FQNNGV. The CDR3 consists of 13 residues. DNA for the CDR3: TGTGCCAGCAGCTTAGGGGCAGACTATGGCTACACCTTC. Translation: CASSLGADYGYTF. Looking up the rest from reference TRBV11-2 and TRBJ1-2 gives the full variable domain: EAGVAQSPRYKIIEKRQSVAFWCNPISGHATLYWYQQILGQGPKLLIQFQNNGVVDDSQLPKDRFSAERLKGVDSTLKIQPAKLEDSAVYLCASSLGADYGYTFGSGTRLTVV.

The V gene is TRBV4-1, the J gene TRBJ1-1; no definite D call. V shed 3 bases and J shed 2 bases, with 4 bases lying between them. CDR1 MGHRA and CDR2 YSYEKL come from the germline V gene. The CDR3 consists of 12 residues. The CDR3 loop reads CASSHLNTEAFF. CDR3 DNA sequence: TGCGCCAGCAGCCACCTTAACACTGAAGCTTTCTTT.

The genes are TRBV28 and TRBJ2-7; D gene ambiguous. Trimming took 5 bases from V and 2 from J, leaving 10 bases between them. Germline CDR1 is MDHEN and CDR2 is SYDVKM. This CDR3 has 13 residues. CDR3 coding DNA: TGTGCCAGCAGTCCCAGTCGTACCTACGAGCAGTACTTC. It specifies CASSPSRTYEQYF.

V is TRBV7-2 and J is TRBJ1-1, with D possibly being TRBD1 (5 bases). Germline V gene lookup returns CDR1 SGHTA and CDR2 FQGNSA. V was trimmed by 4 bases and J by 7 bases, leaving 10 bases between them. The CDR3 loop spans 12 amino acids. The CDR3, as DNA: TGTGCCAGCAGCTCGGGGGTGGGTGAAGCTTTCTTT. Its protein is CASSSGVGEAFF. Full variable domain (rest looked up from reference TRBV7-2 and TRBJ1-1): GAGVSQSPSNKVTEKGKDVELRCDPISGHTALYWYRQSLGQGLEFLIYFQGNSAPDKSGLPSDRFSAERTGGSVSTLTIQRTQQEDSAVYLCASSSGVGEAFFGQGTRLTVV.

The rearrangement links TRBV7-9 to TRBJ1-1, with 7 bases fitting TRBD1. The CDR3 length is 15 residues. After removal of 4 bases from V and 0 bases from J, the junction contained 5 bases not matched to a gene. The germline gives CDR1 SEHNR, CDR2 FQNEAQ (reference sequence). CDR3 protein: CASSSGGRMNTEAFF. CDR3 DNA: TGTGCCAGCAGCTCAGGGGGACGGATGAACACTGAAGCTTTCTTT.

The genes are TRBV6-1 and TRBJ1-5; unclear D gene. V shed 3 bases and J shed 6 bases, with 12 bases lying between them. Germline V gives CDR1 MNHNS, CDR2 SASEGT. CDR3 length: 14 residues. CDR3 region: CASSDMGRSQPQHF. In DNA form, the CDR3 reads TGTGCCAGCAGTGATATGGGGAGGAGTCAGCCCCAGCATTTT.

This clone is a singleton in its sample. The chain has TRBV4-3 and TRBJ2-5; D remains unclear. V shed 0 bases and J shed 6 bases, with 14 bases lying between them. Germline CDR1 and CDR2: LGHNA and YSLEER. This CDR3 spans 15 amino acids. CDR3 coding DNA: TGCGCCAGCAGCCAAGATGTGGGCCCCCGGCAGACCCAGTACTTC. Amino acids: CASSQDVGPRQTQYF.

V gene TRBV3-1 (or the pseudogene TRBV3-2) combines with J gene TRBJ2-7; 7 bases map to TRBD2. Per germline, CDR1 LGHDT and CDR2 YNNKEL (reference sequence). The CDR3 has 15 amino acids. Trimming at V came to 0 bases and at J to 4 bases, leaving 6 bases not matched to a gene. CDR3 in amino acids: CASSQDRAGRYEQYF. The CDR3 DNA follows: TGTGCCAGCAGCCAAGATCGTGCCGGGAGGTACGAGCAGTACTTC.

This clone showed up just a few times. The chain employs TRBV30 and TRBJ2-6, with no clear D. V dropped 2 bases and J dropped 1 base, with 12 bases sitting between them. This CDR3 has 16 amino acids. Looked up from germline, CDR1 is GTSNPN and CDR2 is SVGIG (reference sequence). The CDR3 DNA sequence: TGTGCCTGGAGTAGCCCCCTGTTGTCTGGGGCCAACGTCCTGACTTTC. Translated, it gives CAWSSPLLSGANVLTF. Filled out from reference TRBV30 and TRBJ2-6, the complete variable domain reads SQTIHQWPATLVQPVGSPLSLECTVEGTSNPNLYWYRQAAGRGLQLLFYSVGIGQISSEVPQNLSASRPQDRQFILSSKKLLLSDSGFYLCAWSSPLLSGANVLTFGAGSRLTVL.

The chain combines TRBV27 with TRBJ1-1; D remains unclear. This CDR3 has 16 amino acids. Germline V lookup: CDR1 MNHEY, CDR2 SMNVEV (reference sequence). V lost 5 bases and J lost 0, with 16 bases in between. In DNA form, the CDR3 reads TGTGCCAGCAGTCCCAGAACCTCACCCATGAACACTGAAGCTTTCTTT. The encoded protein is CASSPRTSPMNTEAFF.

Here the CDR3 DNA reads TGTGCCAGCAGCCAATTCGCCGACACCCAAATCTACGAGCAGTACTTC. Residues: CASSQFADTQIYEQYF. The chain couples TRBV14 to TRBJ2-7; unclear D gene. V gave up 2 bases and J gave up 3 bases, with 17 bases separating them. CDR3 length: 16 residues. Germline V gene data show CDR1 as SGHDN and CDR2 as FVKESK. The full variable domain, rest sourced from reference TRBV14 and TRBJ2-7, is EAGVTQFPSHSVIEKGQTVTLRCDPISGHDNLYWYRRVMGKEIKFLLHFVKESKQDESGMPNNRFLAERTGGTYSTLKVQPAELEDSGVYFCASSQFADTQIYEQYFGPGTRLTVT.

The chain links TRBV6-5 to TRBJ2-7; D might be TRBD1 (6 bases). CDR1 is MNHEY, CDR2 SVGAGI, per germline. CDR3 length: 12 residues. V lost 7 bases and J 0 bases, leaving 7 bases between the germline ends. The CDR3 sequence: CASTDSSYEQYF. CDR3 nucleotide sequence: TGTGCCAGCACGGACAGCTCCTACGAGCAGTACTTC.

The chain couples TRBV29-1 to TRBJ2-1, with TRBD2 as a possible D gene (6 bases). The CDR3 is 16 amino acids. The ends were cut back, 6 bases at V and 0 bases at J, with 18 bases in the middle. Germline CDR1 SQVTM, CDR2 ANQGSEA. The CDR3 reads CSVMGLPENSYNEQFF. The DNA of the CDR3 is TGCAGCGTCATGGGACTTCCCGAAAACTCCTACAATGAGCAGTTCTTC.

The chain carries TRBV5-4 and TRBJ2-7; 8 positions match TRBD2. V trimming: 4 bases; J trimming: 6 bases; junction bases outside the gene matches: 9. CDR1 is SGHNT and CDR2 is YYREEE in the germline V gene (reference sequence). There are 14 residues in the CDR3. The CDR3 reads CASSPLAGSLEQYF. The CDR3 DNA is TGTGCCAGCAGCCCGCTAGCGGGTTCCCTCGAGCAGTACTTC.

This chain connects TRBV18 to TRBJ1-2, with TRBD1 matching over 9 bases. Unmatched junction bases numbered 7, after V lost 0 bases and J lost 2 bases. From germline, CDR1 is KGHSH and CDR2 LQKENI. The CDR3 runs 17 residues. CDR3 loop: CASSPPVGQGNNYGYTF. CDR3 bases: TGTGCCAGCTCACCACCGGTCGGACAGGGGAACAACTATGGCTACACCTTC.

V is TRBV4-3 and J is TRBJ1-1; unclear D gene. Germline V gene data show CDR1 as LGHNA and CDR2 as YSLEER. The V end lost 1 base, the J end lost 4 bases, and 13 bases lay between the germline ends. The CDR3 length is 15 residues. This chain's CDR3 is CASSQAVAVGTEAFF. CDR3 DNA: TGCGCCAGCAGCCAAGCCGTCGCGGTAGGCACTGAAGCTTTCTTT.

This chain connects TRBV5-4 to TRBJ2-1; no firm D call. V shed 4 bases and J shed 9 bases, with 8 bases lying between them. The CDR3 contains 11 residues. Germline V gene sequence: CDR1 SGHNT, CDR2 YYREEE (reference sequence). The CDR3 region is CASSQQSEQFF. The CDR3 DNA follows: TGTGCCAGCAGCCAACAGAGTGAGCAGTTCTTC. Drawing the rest from reference TRBV5-4 and TRBJ2-1, the complete variable domain is ETGVTQSPTHLIKTRGQQVTLRCSSQSGHNTVSWYQQALGQGPQFIFQYYREEENGRGNFPPRFSGLQFPNYSSELNVNALELDDSALYLCASSQQSEQFFGPGTRLTVL.

This chain connects TRBV18 to TRBJ2-7; D is possibly TRBD1 (5 bases). V shed 5 bases and J shed 3 bases, with 8 bases lying between them. CDR1 KGHSH and CDR2 LQKENI come from the germline V gene. The CDR3 consists of 12 residues. The CDR3 DNA reads TGTGCCAGCTCATCAGACAGCTACGAGCAGTACTTC. Translated: CASSSDSYEQYF.